This TCR beta chain stems from a study of monozygotic twins with inflammatory bowel disease. Molecular identifiers with 6-nucleotide sample barcodes were added during cDNA synthesis via template switching. TCRdb re-called the 5' RACE reads and shows each CDR3 protein once, DNA omitted. The table lists some 90,000 distinct CDR3 sequences. The germline gives CDR1 SGHRS, CDR2 YFSETQ. The CDR3 is 13 amino acids. Sequenced material: blood. The TCR comes from a human donor with ulcerative colitis or Crohn's disease, or a healthy co-twin of an affected twin (not recorded which). The chain carries TRBV5-1 and TRBJ1-5. CDR3 amino acids: CASSPAGNQPQHF.